Many counts were recorded for the clone carrying this T cell receptor beta chain. As yet, its antigen is unknown. These data originate in a study of T cells in Graves' hyperthyroidism and ophthalmopathy. The investigators amplified TCR beta CDR3 regions from RNA transcripts. A first-round RT-PCR of the TCR CDR3 used the HTBI primer set. TCRdb redid the calling of the multiplex PCR reads with MiXCR, one entry per CDR3 protein. The table includes 550,000 to 600,000 distinct CDR3 sequences, roughly a sixth detected once. The definition of stable Graves' hyperthyroidism was no ophthalmopathy progression within 18 months. Patients were aged 18 to 65, had disease duration under 2 months, and had newly diagnosed hyperthyroidism. Cells are PBMCs isolated from roughly 9.2 ml of fresh blood. This CDR3 has 17 residues. V gave up 1 base and J gave up 3 bases; unmatched junction bases: 7. CDR1 is MDHEN, CDR2 SYDVKM, per germline.

Study-wide findings and caveats: The model identified upcoming ophthalmopathy a median roughly 6.5 months ahead of onset.

V is TRBV28 and J is TRBJ2-5; 11 bases align to TRBD2. The TCR comes from a woman aged 18-29 years with Graves' hyperthyroidism. Sequencing was carried out using blood. The CDR3 DNA reads as TGTGCCAGCAGTTTATTGCCCGGGACTAGCGGCGAAGAGACCCAGTACTTC. As protein: CASSLLPGTSGEETQYF.